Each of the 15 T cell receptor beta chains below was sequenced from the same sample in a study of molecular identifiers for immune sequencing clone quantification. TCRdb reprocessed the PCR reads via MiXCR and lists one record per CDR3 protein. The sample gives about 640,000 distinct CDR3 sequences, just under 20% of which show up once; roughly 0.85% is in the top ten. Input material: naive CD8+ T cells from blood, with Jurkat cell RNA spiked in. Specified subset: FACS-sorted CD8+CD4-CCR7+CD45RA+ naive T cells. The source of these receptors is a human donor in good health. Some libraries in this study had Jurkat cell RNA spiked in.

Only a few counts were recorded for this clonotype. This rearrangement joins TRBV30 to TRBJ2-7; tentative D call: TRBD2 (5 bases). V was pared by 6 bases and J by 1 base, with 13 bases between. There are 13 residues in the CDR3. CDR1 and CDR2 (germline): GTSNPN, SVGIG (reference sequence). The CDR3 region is CACPGKVSYEQYF. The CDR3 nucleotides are TGTGCCTGCCCGGGGAAGGTTTCCTACGAGCAGTACTTC.

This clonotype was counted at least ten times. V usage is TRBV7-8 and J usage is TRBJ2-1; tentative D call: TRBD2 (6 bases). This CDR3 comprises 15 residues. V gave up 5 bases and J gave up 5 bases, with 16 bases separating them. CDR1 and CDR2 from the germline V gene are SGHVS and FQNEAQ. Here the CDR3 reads CASSLILARDNEQFF. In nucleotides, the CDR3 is TGTGCCAGCAGCCTAATACTAGCAAGGGACAATGAGCAGTTCTTC. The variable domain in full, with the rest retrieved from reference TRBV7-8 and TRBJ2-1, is GAGVSQSPRYKVAKRGQDVALRCDPISGHVSLFWYQQALGQGPEFLTYFQNEAQLDKSGLPSDRFFAERPEGSVSTLKIQRTQQEDSAVYLCASSLILARDNEQFFGPGTRLTVL.

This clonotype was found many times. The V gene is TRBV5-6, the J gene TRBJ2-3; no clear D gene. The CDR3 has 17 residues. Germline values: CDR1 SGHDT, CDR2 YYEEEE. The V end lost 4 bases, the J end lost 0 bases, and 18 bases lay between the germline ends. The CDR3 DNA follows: TGTGCCAGCAGCCTACTGAGGAGCGAACCTAGCACAGATACGCAGTATTTT. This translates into CASSLLRSEPSTDTQYF.

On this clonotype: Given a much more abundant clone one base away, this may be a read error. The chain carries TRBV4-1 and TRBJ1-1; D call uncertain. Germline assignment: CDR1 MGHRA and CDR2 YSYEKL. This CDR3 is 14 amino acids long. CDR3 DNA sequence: TGCGCCAGCAGCCCAAAAGGCGGCTACACTGAAGCTCTCTTT. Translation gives CASSPKGGYTEALF.

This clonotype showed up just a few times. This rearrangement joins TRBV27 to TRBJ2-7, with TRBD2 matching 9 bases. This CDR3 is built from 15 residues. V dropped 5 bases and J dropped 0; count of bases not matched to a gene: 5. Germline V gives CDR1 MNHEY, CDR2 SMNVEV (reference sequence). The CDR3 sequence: CASSAPTSGSYEQYF. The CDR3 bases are TGTGCCAGCAGTGCGCCGACTAGCGGCTCCTACGAGCAGTACTTC.

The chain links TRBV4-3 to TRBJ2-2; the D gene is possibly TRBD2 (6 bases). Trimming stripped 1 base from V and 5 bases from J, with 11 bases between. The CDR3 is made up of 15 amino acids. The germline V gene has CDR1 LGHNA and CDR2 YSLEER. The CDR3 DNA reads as TGCGCCAGCAGCCAAGGGGGGAGCGGGACCGGGGAGCTGTTTTTT. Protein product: CASSQGGSGTGELFF.

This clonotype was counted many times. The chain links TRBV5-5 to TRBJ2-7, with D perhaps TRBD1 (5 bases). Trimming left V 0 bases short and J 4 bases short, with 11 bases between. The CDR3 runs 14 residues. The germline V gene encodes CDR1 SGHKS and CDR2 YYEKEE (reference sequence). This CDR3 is CASSLAGSGYEQYF. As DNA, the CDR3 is TGTGCCAGCAGCTTGGCCGGGTCAGGGTACGAGCAGTACTTC.

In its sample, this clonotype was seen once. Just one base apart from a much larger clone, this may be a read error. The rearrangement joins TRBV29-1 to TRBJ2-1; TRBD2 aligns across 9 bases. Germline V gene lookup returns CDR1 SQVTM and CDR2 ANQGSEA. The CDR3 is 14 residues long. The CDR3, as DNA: TGCGGCGTGGAGCGGGAGGCTAACTACAATGAGCAGTTCTTC. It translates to CGVEREANYNEQFF.

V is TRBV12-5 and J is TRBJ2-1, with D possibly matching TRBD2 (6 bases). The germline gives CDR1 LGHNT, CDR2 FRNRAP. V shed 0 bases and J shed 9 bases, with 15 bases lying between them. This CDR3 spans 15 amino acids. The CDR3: CASGLVVAMEGEQFF. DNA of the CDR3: TGTGCTAGTGGTTTGGTGGTAGCTATGGAGGGTGAGCAGTTCTTC.

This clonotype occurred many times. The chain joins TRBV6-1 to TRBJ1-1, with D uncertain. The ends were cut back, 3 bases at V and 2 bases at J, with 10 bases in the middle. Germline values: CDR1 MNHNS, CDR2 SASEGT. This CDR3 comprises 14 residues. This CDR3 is CASSEDSLNTEAFF. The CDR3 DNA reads TGTGCCAGCAGTGAGGATTCGTTAAACACTGAAGCTTTCTTT.

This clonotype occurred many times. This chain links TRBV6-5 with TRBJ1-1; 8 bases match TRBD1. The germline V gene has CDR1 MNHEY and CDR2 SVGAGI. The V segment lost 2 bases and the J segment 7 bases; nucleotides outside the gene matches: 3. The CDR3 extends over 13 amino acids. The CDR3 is CASSYRTGSEAFF. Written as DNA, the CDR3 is TGTGCCAGCAGTTACAGGACAGGGAGTGAAGCTTTCTTT.

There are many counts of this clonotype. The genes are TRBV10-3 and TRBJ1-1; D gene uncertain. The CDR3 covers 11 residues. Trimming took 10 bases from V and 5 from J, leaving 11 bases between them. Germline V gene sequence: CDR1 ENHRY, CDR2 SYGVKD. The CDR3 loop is CATQVGTEAFF. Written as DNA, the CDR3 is TGTGCCACCCAGGTGGGGACTGAAGCTTTCTTT.

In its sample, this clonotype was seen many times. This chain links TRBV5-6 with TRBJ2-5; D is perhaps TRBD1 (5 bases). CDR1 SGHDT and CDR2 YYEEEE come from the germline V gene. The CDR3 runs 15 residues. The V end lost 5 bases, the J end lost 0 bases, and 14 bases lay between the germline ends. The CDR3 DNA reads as TGTGCCAGCAGACTATTACAGGATAACCAAGAGACCCAGTACTTC. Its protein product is CASRLLQDNQETQYF.

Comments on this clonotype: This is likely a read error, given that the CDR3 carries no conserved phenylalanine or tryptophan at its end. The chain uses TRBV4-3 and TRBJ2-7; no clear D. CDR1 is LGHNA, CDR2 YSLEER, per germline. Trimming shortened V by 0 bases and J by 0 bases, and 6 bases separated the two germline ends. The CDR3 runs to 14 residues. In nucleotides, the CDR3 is TGCGCCAGCAGCCAAGAAGACGTCTCCTACGAGCAGTACCTC. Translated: CASSQEDVSYEQYL.

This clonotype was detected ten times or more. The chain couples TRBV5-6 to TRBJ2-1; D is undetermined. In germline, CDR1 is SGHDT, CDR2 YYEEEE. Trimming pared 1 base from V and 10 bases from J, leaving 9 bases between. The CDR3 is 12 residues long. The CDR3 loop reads CASSLYHHEQFF. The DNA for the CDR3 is TGTGCCAGCAGCTTGTATCACCACGAGCAGTTCTTC. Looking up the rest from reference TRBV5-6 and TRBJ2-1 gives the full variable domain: DAGVTQSPTHLIKTRGQQVTLRCSPKSGHDTVSWYQQALGQGPQFIFQYYEEEERQRGNFPDRFSGHQFPNYSSELNVNALLLGDSALYLCASSLYHHEQFFGPGTRLTVL.